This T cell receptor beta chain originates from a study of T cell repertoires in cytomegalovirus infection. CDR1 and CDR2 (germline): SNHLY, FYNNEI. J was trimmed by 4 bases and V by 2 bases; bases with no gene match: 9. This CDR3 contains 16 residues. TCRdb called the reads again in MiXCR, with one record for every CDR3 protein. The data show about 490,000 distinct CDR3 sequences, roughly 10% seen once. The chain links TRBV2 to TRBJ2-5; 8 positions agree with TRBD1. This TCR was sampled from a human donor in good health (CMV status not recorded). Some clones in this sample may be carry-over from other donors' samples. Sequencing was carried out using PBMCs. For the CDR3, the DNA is TGTGCCAGCAGTGAAAACGACAGGGGAGTTTCAGAGACCCAGTACTTC. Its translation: CASSENDRGVSETQYF.